The T cell receptor beta chain described here comes from a study of shared clonotypes between healthy human individuals. Points on this clone: Its antigen remains unknown.

The CDR3 length is 15 residues. V lost 3 bases and J 7 bases, leaving 16 bases between the germline ends. Germline CDR1 WNHNN, CDR2 SYGVQD (reference sequence). Only in-frame clones appear in the TCRdb table, and some are missing; sequencing was by immunoSEQ multiplex PCR. The repertoire holds a few million clones, approximately 95% seen once, with 0.39% in the top ten. Study outcomes and limitations: Across a handful of donors, naive CD4 shared roughly 5.1%, naive CD8 3.5% to 4%, memory CD4 roughly 2.4%, memory CD8 under 0.5%.

The sequenced sample was naive CD4+ T cells from PBMCs. Sample subset: CD45RA+ positively selected. The chain joins TRBV10-1 to TRBJ2-1; a possible D gene is TRBD1 (6 bases). This receptor was obtained from a man younger than 35 in good health. Some clones in this sample may be carry-over from other donors' samples. The chain's CDR3 is CASSETPQGMNEQFF. The CDR3 DNA reads as TGCGCCAGCAGTGAAACCCCGCAGGGGATGAATGAGCAGTTCTTC.